This T cell receptor beta chain was sequenced during a study of T cell responses to AZD1222 COVID-19 vaccine. The overall study: Recipients boosted at about 4 weeks or about 12 weeks are pooled. Whole-study results and caveats: Clonal diversity was possibly underestimated; the donors were predominantly white British and more often female. Vaccine-associated CD4 TCRs ranged over spike, dominating at 160-218 and 743-854. Nearly half of unique spike-specific TCRs reportedly avoided B.1.351 and B.1.1.7 mutated regions.

The CDR3 is 13 amino acids. Trimming took off 3 bases at V and 4 bases at J, with 9 bases between the two ends. In the case of this clone: What it recognizes is unknown.

Assay: immunoSEQ multiplex PCR; the TCRdb copy retains only in-frame clones and omits some. The sample carries 120,000 or so clones, about 89% recorded once. V usage is TRBV12-3 or TRBV12-4 and J usage is TRBJ2-5, with D possibly matching TRBD2 (5 bases). The clonotype originates from an adult in good health. The specimen comprised peripheral blood, sampled on day 0 of AZD1222 vaccination. The CDR3 sequence is CASSFTGVETQYF. The CDR3 coding sequence is TGTGCCAGCAGTTTCACCGGGGTAGAGACCCAGTACTTC.